This T cell receptor (beta chain) was retrieved from a study of breast tumors, draining lymph nodes, adjacent tissues (dated by TCRdb to the mid-2010s). Regarding the study in general: TCR beta repertoires were compared across tumor, adjacent nontumor tissue and axillary lymph nodes obtained from breast cancer patients. The study was designed to assess the relationships and possible T-cell exchange between tumor, surrounding tissue and draining lymph node repertoires in human breast cancer.

Lymph node samples were obtained from the axillary draining lymph nodes of breast cancer patients. The paper as a whole reports these results and caveats: The conclusion that tumor T cells originate in lymph nodes was presented as consistent with a hypothesis rather than as directly demonstrated. Tumor T-cell repertoires showed less diversity than lymph node repertoires and more diversity than nontumor tissue repertoires, and tumor T-cell repertoires showed preferential V and J gene usage. Tumor and nontumor tissue repertoires were significantly more similar in luminal-like than in basal-like breast cancer. A scenario in which most tumor T cells derive from the lymph node and then expand within tumor tissue was judged to be consistent with the data.

The germline V gene (reference sequence) supplies CDR1 DFQATT and CDR2 SNEGSKA. Trimming takes 4 bases from V and 1 base from J, and the germline ends sit 14 bases apart. The cysteine opens and the phenylalanine closes a CDR3 of 15 amino acids. The DNA shown is the 45-base CDR3, in frame from base 1. The sequencer was an Illumina HiSeq 2000. TCR beta chain libraries were generated by multiplex PCR amplification. The amplified TCR beta chain products were analyzed by high-throughput sequencing. In-frame beta chains were kept once TCRdb had trimmed the public reads at Q25 with fastp and called clones with MiXCR. When rows share a CDR3 protein, they turn into one entry using the most common DNA and genes. The sample has around 100,000 distinct CDR3 sequences on record, 21% of them singletons. The top ten clonotypes cover 1% to 1.5% of the sample. With respect to this clonotype: Its antigen is still unknown. The record has no base qualities; no much larger clone is one base away.

The sequenced sample was axillary lymph node tissue. The source of this sequence is a female donor with breast cancer. Some clones in this sample may be carry-over from other donors' samples. Here the chain combines TRBV20-1 and TRBJ2-1, with the D gene not clear enough to name. The DNA is TGCAGTGCTACCACATGGGGTAGGTCCTACAATGAGCAGTTCTTC. It encodes CSATTWGRSYNEQFF.